This T cell receptor beta chain derives from a study of blood T cell repertoires in COVID-19. Study-wide background: T cells, B-cell-depleted T cells, or PBMCs provided the cDNA or gDNA that served as material.

Clones were sequenced by immunoSEQ multiplex PCR, and TCRdb holds only the in-frame ones, with some missing. Seen here are about 440,000 clones, around 89% observed once, and the top ten hold 10% to 15%. This clonotype originated in a woman between 50 and 59 years old with COVID-19, enrolled during active disease. Sequencing was performed on peripheral blood.

In DNA form, the CDR3 reads TGTGCCAGCAGTAACGGACAGGGGGCTGGTTCTAACTATGGCTACACCTTC. This codes for CASSNGQGAGSNYGYTF. The V gene is TRBV25-1, the J gene TRBJ1-2; 11 bases are shared with TRBD1. J gave up 0 bases and V 5 bases, and 8 bases lay outside the gene matches. The length of the CDR3 is 17 residues. CDR1 is MGHDK and CDR2 is SYGVNS in the germline V gene.